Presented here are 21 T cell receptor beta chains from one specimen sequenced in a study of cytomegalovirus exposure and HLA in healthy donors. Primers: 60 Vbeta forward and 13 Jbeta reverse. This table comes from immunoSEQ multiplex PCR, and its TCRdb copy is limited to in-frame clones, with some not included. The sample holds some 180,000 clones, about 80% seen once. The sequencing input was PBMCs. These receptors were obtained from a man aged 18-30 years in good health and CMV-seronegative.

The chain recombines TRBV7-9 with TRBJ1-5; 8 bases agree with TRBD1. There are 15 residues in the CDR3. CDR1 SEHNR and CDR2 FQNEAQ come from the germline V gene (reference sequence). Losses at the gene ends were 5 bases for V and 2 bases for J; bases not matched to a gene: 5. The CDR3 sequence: CASSKDRVGNQPQHF. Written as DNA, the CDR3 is TGTGCCAGCAGCAAGGACAGGGTTGGCAATCAGCCCCAGCATTTT.

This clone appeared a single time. This chain's CDR3 is CASSQRAGDQETQYF. Written as DNA, the CDR3 is TGCGCCAGCAGCCAACGAGCGGGGGACCAAGAGACCCAGTACTTC. V and J are TRBV4-1 and TRBJ2-5, with 8 bases that match TRBD2. Germline V lookup: CDR1 MGHRA, CDR2 YSYEKL. V shed 2 bases, J shed 0 bases, and the junction held 2 bases outside the gene matches. The CDR3 length is 15 residues.

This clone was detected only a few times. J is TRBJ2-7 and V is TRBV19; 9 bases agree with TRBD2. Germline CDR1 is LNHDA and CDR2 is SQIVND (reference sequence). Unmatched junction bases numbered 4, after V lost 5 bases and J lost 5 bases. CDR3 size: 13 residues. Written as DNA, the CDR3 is TGTGCCAGTAGTCTGGGACTAGCAGACGAGCAGTACTTC. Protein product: CASSLGLADEQYF.

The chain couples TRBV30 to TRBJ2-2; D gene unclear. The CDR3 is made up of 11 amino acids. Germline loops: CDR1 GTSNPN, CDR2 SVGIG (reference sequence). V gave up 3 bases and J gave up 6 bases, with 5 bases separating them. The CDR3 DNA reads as TGTGCCTGGAGCTATTCCGGGGAGCTGTTTTTT. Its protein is CAWSYSGELFF.

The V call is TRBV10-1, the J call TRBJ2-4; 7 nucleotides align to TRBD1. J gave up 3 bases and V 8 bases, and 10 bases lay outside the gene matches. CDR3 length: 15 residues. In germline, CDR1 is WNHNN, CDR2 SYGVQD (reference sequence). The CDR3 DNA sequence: TGCGCCAGCTTGAGGGGGCTGGCGGACAAAAACATTCAGTACTTC. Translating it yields CASLRGLADKNIQYF.

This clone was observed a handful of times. This chain's CDR3 is CASSLRGGASTDTQYF. CDR3 sequence (DNA): TGTGCCAGCAGCTTAAGGGGCGGGGCCAGCACAGATACGCAGTATTTT. The genes are TRBV7-3 and TRBJ2-3, with D maybe TRBD2 (6 bases). The CDR3 sequence is 16 residues long. The V end lost 1 base, the J end lost 0 bases, and 11 bases lay between the germline ends. Germline CDR1 is SGHTA and CDR2 is FQGTGA.

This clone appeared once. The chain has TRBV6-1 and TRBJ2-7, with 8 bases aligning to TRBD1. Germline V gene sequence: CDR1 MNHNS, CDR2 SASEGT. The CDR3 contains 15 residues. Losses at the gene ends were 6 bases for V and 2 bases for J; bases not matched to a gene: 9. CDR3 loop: CASRAGQGLAYEQYF. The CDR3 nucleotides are TGTGCCAGCAGGGCCGGACAGGGTCTAGCCTACGAGCAGTACTTC.

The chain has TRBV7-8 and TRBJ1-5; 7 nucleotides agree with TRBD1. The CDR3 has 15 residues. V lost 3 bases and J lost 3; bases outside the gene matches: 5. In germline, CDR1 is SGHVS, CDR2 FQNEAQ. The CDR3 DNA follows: TGTGCCAGCAGCTTCAACAGGGGTGACAATCAGCCCCAGCATTTT. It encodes CASSFNRGDNQPQHF.

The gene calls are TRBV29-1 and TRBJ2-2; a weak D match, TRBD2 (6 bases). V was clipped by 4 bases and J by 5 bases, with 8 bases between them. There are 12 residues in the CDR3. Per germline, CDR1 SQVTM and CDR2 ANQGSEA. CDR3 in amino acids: CSVAGGTGELFF. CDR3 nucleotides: TGCAGCGTTGCCGGGGGTACCGGGGAGCTGTTTTTT.

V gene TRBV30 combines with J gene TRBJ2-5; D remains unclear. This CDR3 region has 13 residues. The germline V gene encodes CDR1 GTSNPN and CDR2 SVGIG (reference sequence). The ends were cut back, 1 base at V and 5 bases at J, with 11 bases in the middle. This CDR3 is CAWSGWAQETQYF. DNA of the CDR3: TGTGCCTGGAGTGGGTGGGCTCAGGAGACCCAGTACTTC.

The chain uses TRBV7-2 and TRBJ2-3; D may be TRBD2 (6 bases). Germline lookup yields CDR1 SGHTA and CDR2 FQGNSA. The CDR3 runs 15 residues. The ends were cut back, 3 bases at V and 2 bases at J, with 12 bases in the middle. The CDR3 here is CASSFGGAFTDTQYF. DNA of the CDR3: TGTGCCAGCAGCTTTGGCGGGGCCTTCACAGATACGCAGTATTTT.

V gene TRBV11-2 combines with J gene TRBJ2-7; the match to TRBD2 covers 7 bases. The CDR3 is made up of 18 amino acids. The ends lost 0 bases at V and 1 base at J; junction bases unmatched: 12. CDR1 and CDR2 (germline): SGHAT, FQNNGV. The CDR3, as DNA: TGTGCCAGCAGCTTAGAGGGGGGGATCAGCTCCGCTTCCTACGAGCAGTACTTC. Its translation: CASSLEGGISSASYEQYF.

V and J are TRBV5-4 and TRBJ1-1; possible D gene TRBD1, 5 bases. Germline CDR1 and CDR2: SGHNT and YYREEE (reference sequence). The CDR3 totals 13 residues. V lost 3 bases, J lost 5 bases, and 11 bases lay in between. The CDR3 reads CASSWNRGTEAFF. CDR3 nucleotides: TGTGCCAGCAGCTGGAACCGGGGGACTGAAGCTTTCTTT.

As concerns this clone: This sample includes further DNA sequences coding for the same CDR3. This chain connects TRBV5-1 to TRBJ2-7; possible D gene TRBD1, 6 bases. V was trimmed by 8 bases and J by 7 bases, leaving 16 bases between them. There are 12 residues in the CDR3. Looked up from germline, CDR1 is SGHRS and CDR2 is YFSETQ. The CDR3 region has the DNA TGCGCCAGTGGCCTGGGGGCTTTTGAGCAGTACTTC. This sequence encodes CASGLGAFEQYF.

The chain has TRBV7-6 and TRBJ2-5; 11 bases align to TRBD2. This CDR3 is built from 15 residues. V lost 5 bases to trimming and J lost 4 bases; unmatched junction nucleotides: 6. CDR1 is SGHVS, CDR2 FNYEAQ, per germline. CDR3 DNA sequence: TGTGCCAGCAGCATACTAGCGGGGGTGAGAGAGACCCAGTACTTC. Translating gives CASSILAGVRETQYF. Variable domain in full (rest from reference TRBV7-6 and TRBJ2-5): GAGVSQSPRYKVTKRGQDVALRCDPISGHVSLYWYRQALGQGPEFLTYFNYEAQQDKSGLPNDRFSAERPEGSISTLTIQRTEQRDSAMYRCASSILAGVRETQYFGPGTRLLVL.

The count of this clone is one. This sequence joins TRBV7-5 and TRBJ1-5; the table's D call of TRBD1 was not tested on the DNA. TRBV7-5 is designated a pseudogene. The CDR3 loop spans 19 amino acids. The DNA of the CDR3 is TGTGCCAGAAGCCCCCGGGGTGAGGGGGCCCACCCCCGGAATCAGCCCCAGCATTTT. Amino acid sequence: CARSPRGEGAHPRNQPQHF.

For the CDR3, the DNA is TGCGCCAGCAGCGCCGGACAGGGCCGGGATGAAAAACTGTTTTTT. It is translated as CASSAGQGRDEKLFF. J is TRBJ1-4 and V is TRBV5-1, with 8 bases that match TRBD1. The V segment lost 4 bases and the J segment 6 bases; nucleotides outside the gene matches: 8. From germline, CDR1 is SGHRS and CDR2 YFSETQ. The CDR3 totals 15 residues.

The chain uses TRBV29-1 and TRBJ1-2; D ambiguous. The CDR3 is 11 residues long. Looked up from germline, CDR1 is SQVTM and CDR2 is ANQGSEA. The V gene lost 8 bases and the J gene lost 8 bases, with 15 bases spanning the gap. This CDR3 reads CSTSVREGYTF. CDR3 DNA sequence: TGCAGCACGAGCGTCCGGGAAGGCTACACCTTC.

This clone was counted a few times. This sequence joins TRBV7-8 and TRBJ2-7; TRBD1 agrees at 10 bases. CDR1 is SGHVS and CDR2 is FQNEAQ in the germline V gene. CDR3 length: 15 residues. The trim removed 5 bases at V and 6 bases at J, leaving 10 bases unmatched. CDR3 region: CASSGAGTGAREQYF. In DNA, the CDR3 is TGTGCCAGCAGCGGGGCCGGGACAGGGGCACGCGAGCAGTACTTC.

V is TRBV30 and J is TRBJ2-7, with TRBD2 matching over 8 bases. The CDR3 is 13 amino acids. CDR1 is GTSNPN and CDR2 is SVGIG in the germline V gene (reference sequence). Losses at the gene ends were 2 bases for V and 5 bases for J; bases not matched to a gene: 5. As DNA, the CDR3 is TGTGCCTGGAGTCGACTAGCGCTCGACGAGCAGTACTTC. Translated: CAWSRLALDEQYF.

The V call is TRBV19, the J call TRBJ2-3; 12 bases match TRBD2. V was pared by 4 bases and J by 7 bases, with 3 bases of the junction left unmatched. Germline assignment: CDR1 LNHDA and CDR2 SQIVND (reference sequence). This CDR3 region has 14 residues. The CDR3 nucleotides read TGTGCCAGTAGTAGGACTAGCGGGATGAATACGCAGTATTTT. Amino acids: CASSRTSGMNTQYF.